This entry features one TCR beta chain sequence. The CDR3 spans 17 residues. Germline V lookup: CDR1 SGDLS, CDR2 YYNGEE. V shed 0 bases and J 9 bases; nucleotides not matched to a gene: 14. As for time point: blood from clinic visit 5 months post-surgery; TSC patient then seizure free. Only cases whose brain tissue showed the highest T cell transcript signatures were sequenced. This sample is part of a study of brain T cells in children with intractable seizures. Sequencing was performed with immunoSEQ multiplex PCR; in TCRdb, only in-frame clones are kept and a portion is missing. The table has 300,000 to 400,000 clones, approximately 93% seen once; the top ten hold about 6%.

This specimen consisted of peripheral blood, obtained 4 to 5 months after surgery. The clonotype was recovered from a boy younger than two with tuberous sclerosis and intractable seizures. The chain recombines TRBV9 with TRBJ2-1; 8 bases map to TRBD2. The CDR3 nucleotides are TGTGCCAGCAGCGTAGAGGAACCGGGGGGGCCTCAGGGTGAGCAGTTCTTC. Translated: CASSVEEPGGPQGEQFF.